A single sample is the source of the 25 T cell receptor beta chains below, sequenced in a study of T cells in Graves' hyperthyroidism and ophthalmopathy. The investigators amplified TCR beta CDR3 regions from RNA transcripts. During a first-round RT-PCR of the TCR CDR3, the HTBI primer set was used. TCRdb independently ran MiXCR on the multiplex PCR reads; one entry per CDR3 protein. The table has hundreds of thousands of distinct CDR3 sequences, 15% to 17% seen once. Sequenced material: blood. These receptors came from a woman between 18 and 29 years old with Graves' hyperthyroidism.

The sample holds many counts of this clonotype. The CDR3 here is CASTGDIKNTGELFF. CDR3 DNA: TGTGCCAGCACTGGGGACATCAAGAACACCGGGGAGCTGTTTTTT. The chain has TRBV12-3 or TRBV12-4 and TRBJ2-2; TRBD1 is a possible D gene (6 bases). Between the trimmed V and J ends, which lost 7 bases and 1 base, there was a span of 13 bases. This CDR3 has 15 amino acids.

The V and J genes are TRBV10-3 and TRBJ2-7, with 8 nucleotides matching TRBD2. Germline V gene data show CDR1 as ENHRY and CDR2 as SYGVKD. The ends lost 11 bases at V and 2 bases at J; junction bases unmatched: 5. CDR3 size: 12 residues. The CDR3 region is CAAGGVTYEQYF. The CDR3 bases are TGTGCCGCCGGGGGGGTTACCTACGAGCAGTACTTC.

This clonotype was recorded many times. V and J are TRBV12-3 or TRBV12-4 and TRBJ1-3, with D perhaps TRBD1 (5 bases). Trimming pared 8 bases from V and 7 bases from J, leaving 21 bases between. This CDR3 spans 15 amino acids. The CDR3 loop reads CASCPSYRLRNTIYF. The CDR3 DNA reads TGTGCCAGCTGTCCCTCCTACAGGCTTCGGAACACCATATATTTT.

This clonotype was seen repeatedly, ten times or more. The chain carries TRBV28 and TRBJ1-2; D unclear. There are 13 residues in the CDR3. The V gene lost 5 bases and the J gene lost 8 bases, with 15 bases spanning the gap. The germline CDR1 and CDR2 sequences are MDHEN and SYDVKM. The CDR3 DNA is TGTGCCAGCAGTCCGGACCCGACCCGCGGCTACACCTTC. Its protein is CASSPDPTRGYTF.

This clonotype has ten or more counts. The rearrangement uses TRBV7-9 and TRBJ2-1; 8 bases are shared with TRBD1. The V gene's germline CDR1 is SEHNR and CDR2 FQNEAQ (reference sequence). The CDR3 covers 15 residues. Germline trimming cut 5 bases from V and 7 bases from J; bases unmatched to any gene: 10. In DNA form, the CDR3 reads TGTGCCAGCAGCCCCCCTCTGGACAGGGAAAATGAGCAGTTCTTC. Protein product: CASSPPLDRENEQFF.

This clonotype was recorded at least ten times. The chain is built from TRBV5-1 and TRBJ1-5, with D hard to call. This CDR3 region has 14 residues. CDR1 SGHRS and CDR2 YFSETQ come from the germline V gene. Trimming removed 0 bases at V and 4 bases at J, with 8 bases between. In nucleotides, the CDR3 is TGCGCCAGCAGCTTGGACAGACCTAATCAGCCCCAGCATTTT. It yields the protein CASSLDRPNQPQHF.

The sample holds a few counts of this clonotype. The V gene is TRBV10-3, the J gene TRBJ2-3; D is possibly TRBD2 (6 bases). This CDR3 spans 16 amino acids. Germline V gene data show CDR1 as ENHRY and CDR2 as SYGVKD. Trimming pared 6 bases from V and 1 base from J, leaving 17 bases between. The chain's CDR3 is CAIREGLSLGTDTQYF. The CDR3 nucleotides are TGTGCCATCAGGGAGGGGCTGTCTTTAGGCACAGATACGCAGTATTTT.

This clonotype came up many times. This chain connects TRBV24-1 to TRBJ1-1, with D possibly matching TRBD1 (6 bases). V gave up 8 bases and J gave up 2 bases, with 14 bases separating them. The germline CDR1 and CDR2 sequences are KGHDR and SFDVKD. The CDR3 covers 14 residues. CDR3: CATKGGILNTEAFF. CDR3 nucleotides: TGTGCCACCAAGGGGGGCATCCTTAACACTGAAGCTTTCTTT.

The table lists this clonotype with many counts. Here the CDR3 reads CASSLRRGPDGELFF. The CDR3 DNA reads TGTGCCAGCAGCTTACGCAGGGGGCCTGACGGGGAGCTGTTTTTT. The chain is built from TRBV7-9 and TRBJ2-2, with TRBD1 matching over 8 bases. After removal of 2 bases from V and 7 bases from J, the junction contained 6 bases not matched to a gene. The CDR3 length is 15 residues. Germline CDR1 is SEHNR and CDR2 is FQNEAQ (reference sequence).

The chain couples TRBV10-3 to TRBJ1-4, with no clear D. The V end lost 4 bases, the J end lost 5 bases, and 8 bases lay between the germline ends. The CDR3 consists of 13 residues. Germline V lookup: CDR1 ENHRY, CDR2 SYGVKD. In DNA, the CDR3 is TGTGCCATCAGTGTGAGGGAGAATGAAAAACTGTTTTTT. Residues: CAISVRENEKLFF.

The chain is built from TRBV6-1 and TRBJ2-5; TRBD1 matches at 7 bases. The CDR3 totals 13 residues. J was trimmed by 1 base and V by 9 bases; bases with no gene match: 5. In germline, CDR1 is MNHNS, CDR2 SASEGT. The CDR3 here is CASETGTQETQYF. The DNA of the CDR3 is TGTGCCAGTGAGACAGGGACCCAAGAGACCCAGTACTTC.

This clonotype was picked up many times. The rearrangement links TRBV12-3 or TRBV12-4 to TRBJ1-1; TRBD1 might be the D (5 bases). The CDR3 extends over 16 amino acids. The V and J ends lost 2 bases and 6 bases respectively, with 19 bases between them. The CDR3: CASSLKGSIWSPEAFF. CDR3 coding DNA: TGTGCCAGCAGTTTAAAGGGGTCGATCTGGAGCCCTGAAGCTTTCTTT.

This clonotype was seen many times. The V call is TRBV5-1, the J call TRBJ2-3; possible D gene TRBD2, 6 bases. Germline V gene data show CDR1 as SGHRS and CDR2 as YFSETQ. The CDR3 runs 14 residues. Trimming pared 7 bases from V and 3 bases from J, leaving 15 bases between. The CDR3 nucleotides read TGCGCCAGCGGGCGGGAAACTTCAACAGATACGCAGTATTTT. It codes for CASGRETSTDTQYF.

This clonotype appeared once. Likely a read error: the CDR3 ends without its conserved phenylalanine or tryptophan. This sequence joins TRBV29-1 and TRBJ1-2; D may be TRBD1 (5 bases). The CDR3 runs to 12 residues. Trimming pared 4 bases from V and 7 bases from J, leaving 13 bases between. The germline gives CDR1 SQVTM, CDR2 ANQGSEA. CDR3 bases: TGCAGCGTTGGGCAGGGCTTAAGTGGCTACACCCTC. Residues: CSVGQGLSGYTL.

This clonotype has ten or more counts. CDR3 in amino acids: CASSLVRGASNYGYTF. The CDR3 DNA is TGTGCCAGCAGCTTAGTCCGGGGGGCGTCGAACTATGGCTACACCTTC. The V call is TRBV7-9, the J call TRBJ1-2; possible D gene TRBD1, 6 bases. Per germline, CDR1 SEHNR and CDR2 FQNEAQ (reference sequence). The ends were cut back, 1 base at V and 2 bases at J, with 14 bases in the middle. This CDR3 is built from 16 residues. Based on the CDR3 plus reference TRBV7-9 and TRBJ1-2, the full variable domain is DTGVSQNPRHKITKRGQNVTFRCDPISEHNRLYWYRQTLGQGPEFLTYFQNEAQLEKSRLLSDRFSAERPKGSFSTLEIQRTEQGDSAMYLCASSLVRGASNYGYTFGSGTRLTVV.

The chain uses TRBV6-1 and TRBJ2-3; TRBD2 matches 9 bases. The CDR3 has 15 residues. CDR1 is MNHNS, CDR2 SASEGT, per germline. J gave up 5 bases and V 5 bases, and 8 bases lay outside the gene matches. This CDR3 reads CASSSGTSSGDTQYF. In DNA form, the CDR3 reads TGTGCCAGCAGTTCCGGGACTAGCAGCGGAGATACGCAGTATTTT.

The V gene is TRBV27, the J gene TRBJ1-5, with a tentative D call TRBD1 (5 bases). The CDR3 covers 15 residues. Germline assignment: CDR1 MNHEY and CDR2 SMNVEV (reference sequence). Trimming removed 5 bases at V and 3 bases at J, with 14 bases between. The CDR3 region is CASSPLDKDNQPQHF. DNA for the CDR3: TGTGCCAGCAGTCCGCTGGACAAGGACAATCAGCCCCAGCATTTT.

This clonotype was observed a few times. The CDR3 nucleotides are TGCGCCAGCAGCTTGTCTGGGACGCGGGCAAACTATGGCTACACCTTC. It translates to CASSLSGTRANYGYTF. The chain joins TRBV5-1 to TRBJ1-2, with a tentative D call TRBD1 (5 bases). Trimming removed 1 base at V and 2 bases at J, with 15 bases between. Germline CDR1 is SGHRS and CDR2 is YFSETQ. The CDR3 spans 16 residues.

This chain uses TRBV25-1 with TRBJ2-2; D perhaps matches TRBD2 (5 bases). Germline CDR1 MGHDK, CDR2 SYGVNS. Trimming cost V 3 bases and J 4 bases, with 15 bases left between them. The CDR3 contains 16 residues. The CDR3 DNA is TGTGCCAGCAGTGATGGAGGATTCGGAGGCACCGGGGAGCTGTTTTTT. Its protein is CASSDGGFGGTGELFF.

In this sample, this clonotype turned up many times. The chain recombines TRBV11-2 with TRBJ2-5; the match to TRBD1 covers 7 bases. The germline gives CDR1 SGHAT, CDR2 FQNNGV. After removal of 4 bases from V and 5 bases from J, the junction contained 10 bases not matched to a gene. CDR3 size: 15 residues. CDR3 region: CASSSTGTEAETQYF. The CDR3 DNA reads TGTGCCAGCAGCTCGACCGGGACAGAGGCGGAGACCCAGTACTTC.

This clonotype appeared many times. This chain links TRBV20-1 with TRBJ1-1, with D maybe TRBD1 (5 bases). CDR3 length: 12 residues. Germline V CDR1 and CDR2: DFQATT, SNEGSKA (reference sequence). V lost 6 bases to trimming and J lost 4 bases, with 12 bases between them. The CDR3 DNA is TGCAGTGCGTGGAGGGGAGGCACTGAAGCTTTCTTT. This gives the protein CSAWRGGTEAFF.

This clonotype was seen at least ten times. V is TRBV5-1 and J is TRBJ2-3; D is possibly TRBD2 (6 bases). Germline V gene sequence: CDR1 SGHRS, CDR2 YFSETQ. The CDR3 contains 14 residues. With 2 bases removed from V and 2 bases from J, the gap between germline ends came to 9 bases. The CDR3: CASSFGSPTDTQYF. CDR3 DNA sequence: TGCGCCAGCAGCTTCGGGAGCCCCACAGATACGCAGTATTTT. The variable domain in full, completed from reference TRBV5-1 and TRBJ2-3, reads KAGVTQTPRYLIKTRGQQVTLSCSPISGHRSVSWYQQTPGQGLQFLFEYFSETQRNKGNFPGRFSGRQFSNSRSEMNVSTLELGDSALYLCASSFGSPTDTQYFGPGTRLTVL.

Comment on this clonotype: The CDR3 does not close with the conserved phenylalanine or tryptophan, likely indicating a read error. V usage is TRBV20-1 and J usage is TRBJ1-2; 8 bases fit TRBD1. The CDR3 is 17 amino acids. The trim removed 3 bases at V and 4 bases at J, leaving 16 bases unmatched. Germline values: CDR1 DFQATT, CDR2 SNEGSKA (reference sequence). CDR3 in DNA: TGCAGTGCTAGGGCGTTGGGCAGGGGGCTCGACGGCTATGGCTACACCCTC. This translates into CSARALGRGLDGYGYTL.

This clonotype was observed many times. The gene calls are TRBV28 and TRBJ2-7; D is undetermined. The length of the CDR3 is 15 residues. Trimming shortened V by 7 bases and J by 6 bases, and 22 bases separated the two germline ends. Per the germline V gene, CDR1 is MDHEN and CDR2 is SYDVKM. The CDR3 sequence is CASTSIGAVGSEQYF. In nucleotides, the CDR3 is TGTGCCAGCACTTCCATTGGCGCCGTGGGGTCCGAGCAGTACTTC.

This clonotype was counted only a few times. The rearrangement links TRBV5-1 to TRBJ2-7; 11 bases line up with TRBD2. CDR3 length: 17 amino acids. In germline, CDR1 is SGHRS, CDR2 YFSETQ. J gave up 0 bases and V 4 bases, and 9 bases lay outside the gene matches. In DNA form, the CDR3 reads TGCGCCAGCAGCCGAGGACTAGCGGGTGTTCGCTCCTACGAGCAGTACTTC. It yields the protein CASSRGLAGVRSYEQYF.